What follows is one TCR beta chain and its context. Its cognate antigen is unknown. These data are taken from a study of shared clonotypes between healthy human individuals. CD4+ cells were split into CD45RA+ naive and CD45RA-negative memory subsets. The repertoire was sequenced with immunoSEQ multiplex PCR; TCRdb's copy has only in-frame clones and lacks some. The sample includes about 2.4 million clones, approximately 93% seen only once; the top ten take 0.36%. Study-level results: Sequencing depth was expected to influence donor clonotype sharing.

The CDR3 length is 13 residues. V shed 4 bases and J shed 5 bases, with 10 bases lying between them. Germline CDR1 is SGHTA and CDR2 is FQGTGA. Sequenced: naive CD4+ T cells from PBMCs. Documented subset: CD45RA+ positively selected. V usage is TRBV7-3 and J usage is TRBJ2-3; TRBD2 is a possible D gene (6 bases). The receptor's source is a man younger than 35 in good health. Some clones in this sample may be carry-over from other donors' samples. The CDR3 loop is CASSSRLEDTQYF. The DNA for the CDR3 is TGTGCCAGCAGCTCGCGACTAGAAGATACGCAGTATTTT.